These 14 T cell receptor beta chains were all obtained from the same sample, sequenced in a study of blood T cell repertoires in COVID-19. This table comes from immunoSEQ multiplex PCR, and its TCRdb copy is limited to in-frame clones, with some not included. The table shows 140,000 to 150,000 clones, with 79% occurring only once. The specimen sequenced was peripheral blood. Every receptor here comes from a man aged 50-59 years with active or convalescent COVID-19.

The rearrangement links TRBV27 to TRBJ2-1; 11 nucleotides agree with TRBD2. The CDR3 loop spans 15 amino acids. Germline CDR1 reads MNHEY; CDR2 reads SMNVEV (reference sequence). V lost 3 bases to trimming and J lost 7 bases; unmatched junction nucleotides: 5. Here the CDR3 DNA reads TGTGCCAGCAGTTTGGGACTAGCGGCCTTGAATGAGCAGTTCTTC. Protein: CASSLGLAALNEQFF.

The gene calls are TRBV24-1 and TRBJ2-3; TRBD2 matches 13 bases. There are 16 residues in the CDR3. The germline V gene has CDR1 KGHDR and CDR2 SFDVKD. V trimming: 3 bases; J trimming: 10 bases; junction bases outside the gene matches: 9. The CDR3 sequence is CATSDPRTSGRPPQYF. The CDR3 nucleotides are TGTGCCACCAGTGATCCTAGGACTAGCGGGAGACCTCCGCAGTATTTT.

The sample holds one count of this clone. The rearrangement links TRBV4-1 to TRBJ2-1; 8 bases agree with TRBD2. Germline V gene data show CDR1 as MGHRA and CDR2 as YSYEKL. V dropped 3 bases and J dropped 3; count of bases not matched to a gene: 10. This CDR3 contains 17 residues. The CDR3 DNA follows: TGCGCCAGCAGCCAGCGAGCGGGAGTCTCATTCTACAATGAGCAGTTCTTC. It codes for CASSQRAGVSFYNEQFF.

This clone was observed a single time. The V and J genes are TRBV3-1 (or the pseudogene TRBV3-2) and TRBJ2-7; maybe TRBD2 (6 bases). V lost 2 bases and J 9 bases, leaving 20 bases between the germline ends. The CDR3 sequence is 15 residues long. Germline-derived CDR1 and CDR2 are LGHDT and YNNKEL (reference sequence). CDR3 in DNA: TGTGCCAGCAGCCAACCCGGACCGTCGGGAGTGGGGCAGTACTTC. The encoded protein is CASSQPGPSGVGQYF.

This clone was seen more than once but under ten times. The chain has TRBV7-3 and TRBJ2-2; the match to TRBD2 covers 8 bases. CDR3 length: 15 amino acids. The J segment lost 3 bases and the V segment lost 6 bases, leaving 6 bases of the junction unmatched. From germline, CDR1 is SGHTA and CDR2 FQGTGA. This CDR3 reads CASSLSGRDTGELFF. Written as DNA, the CDR3 is TGTGCCAGCAGTCTCAGCGGGAGAGACACCGGGGAGCTGTTTTTT.

This chain uses TRBV13 with TRBJ2-6; 8 nucleotides agree with TRBD1. Germline lookup yields CDR1 PRHDT and CDR2 FYEKMQ (reference sequence). V trimming: 6 bases; J trimming: 4 bases; junction bases outside the gene matches: 8. The CDR3 spans 16 residues. The CDR3 protein is CASRPTGGRGANVLTF. The CDR3 DNA sequence: TGTGCCAGCAGACCCACAGGGGGACGGGGGGCCAACGTCCTGACTTTC. Full variable domain (outside the CDR3, taken from reference TRBV13 and TRBJ2-6): AAGVIQSPRHLIKEKRETATLKCYPIPRHDTVYWYQQGPGQDPQFLISFYEKMQSDKGSIPDRFSAQQFSDYHSELNMSSLELGDSALYFCASRPTGGRGANVLTFGAGSRLTVL.

The rearrangement joins TRBV7-2 to TRBJ1-6, with 7 nucleotides matching TRBD1. This CDR3 contains 17 residues. The J segment lost 6 bases and the V segment lost 1 base, leaving 9 bases of the junction unmatched. Germline V CDR1 and CDR2: SGHTA, FQGNSA. CDR3 region: CASSLEGAGGLNSPLHF. CDR3 coding DNA: TGTGCCAGCAGCTTAGAAGGGGCAGGGGGGCTTAATTCACCCCTCCACTTT.

Concerning this clone itself: This sample also contains other DNA sequences that code for the same CDR3. The chain recombines TRBV27 with TRBJ2-7; no firm D call. V was cut by 5 bases and J by 0 bases, with 8 bases left in between. The CDR3 spans 13 residues. Germline values: CDR1 MNHEY, CDR2 SMNVEV (reference sequence). CDR3 sequence: CASSPLSSYEQYF. For the CDR3, the DNA is TGTGCCAGCAGTCCTCTGAGCTCCTACGAGCAGTACTTC.

This chain links TRBV27 with TRBJ2-7; 8 bases line up with TRBD1. V gave up 7 bases and J gave up 5 bases; unmatched junction bases: 16. Germline V CDR1 and CDR2: MNHEY, SMNVEV (reference sequence). This CDR3 is 16 amino acids long. Here the CDR3 DNA reads TGTGCCAGCAAATTGAGCTGGGCAGGGGGCGTCGACGAGCAGTACTTC. Amino acids: CASKLSWAGGVDEQYF.

The chain links TRBV5-5 to TRBJ2-1, with 8 bases identical to TRBD2. Unmatched junction bases numbered 22, after V lost 4 bases and J lost 7 bases. This CDR3 is 19 amino acids long. CDR1 is SGHKS, CDR2 YYEKEE, per germline (reference sequence). This CDR3 is CASSRALGAGAGAVNEQFF. In DNA, the CDR3 is TGTGCCAGCAGCCGGGCCTTGGGGGCGGGAGCGGGAGCGGTAAATGAGCAGTTCTTC.

The chain couples TRBV19 to TRBJ1-1; D possibly corresponds to TRBD1 (5 bases). CDR1 and CDR2 (germline): LNHDA, SQIVND (reference sequence). Between the trimmed V and J ends, which lost 5 bases and 1 base, there was a span of 11 bases. The CDR3 spans 14 residues. This CDR3 is CASSGRGANTEAFF. In DNA, the CDR3 is TGTGCCAGTAGTGGAAGGGGTGCGAACACTGAAGCTTTCTTT. The full variable domain, its missing parts supplied by reference TRBV19 and TRBJ1-1, is DGGITQSPKYLFRKEGQNVTLSCEQNLNHDAMYWYRQDPGQGLRLIYYSQIVNDFQKGDIAEGYSVSREKKESFPLTVTSAQKNPTAFYLCASSGRGANTEAFFGQGTRLTVV.

The chain carries TRBV5-1 and TRBJ1-4, with 7 bases fitting TRBD1. The germline CDR1 and CDR2 sequences are SGHRS and YFSETQ. The CDR3 has 16 residues. J was trimmed by 0 bases and V by 4 bases; bases with no gene match: 6. The CDR3 coding sequence is TGCGCCAGCAGCGCCATACAGGGGACAACTAATGAAAAACTGTTTTTT. It translates to CASSAIQGTTNEKLFF.

The CDR3 region is CASSYGTAYNYGYTF. As DNA, the CDR3 is TGTGCCAGCAGTTATGGGACAGCGTACAACTATGGCTACACCTTC. The V and J genes are TRBV6-6 and TRBJ1-2; TRBD1 matches at 7 bases. This CDR3 region has 15 residues. V lost 3 bases and J lost 2; bases outside the gene matches: 6. Germline CDR1 and CDR2: MNHNY and SVGAGI (reference sequence).

The CDR3 nucleotides are TGTGTCAGAAGCTTAATTCCGTCGACTAGCGGGAGAAATGAGCAGTTCTTC. This codes for CVRSLIPSTSGRNEQFF. The rearrangement uses TRBV7-5 and TRBJ2-1; TRBD2, the table's D call, was not compared with the DNA. TRBV7-5 is a listed pseudogene. CDR3 size: 17 residues.